These 30 T cell receptor beta chains were sequenced from one sample in a study of control samples from healthy donors and cancer patients. Produced via immunoSEQ multiplex PCR; TCRdb's table is partial and in-frame only. The repertoire table contains approximately 190,000 clones. Sequencing used blood. These TCRs come from a woman in her twenties or thirties in good health.

This sequence joins TRBV5-5 and TRBJ1-5; D is uncertain. This CDR3 has 14 amino acids. The ends were cut back, 2 bases at V and 3 bases at J, with 9 bases in the middle. Germline V gene sequence: CDR1 SGHKS, CDR2 YYEKEE (reference sequence). CDR3 nucleotides: TGTGCCAGCAGCTTTGGAGTGATCAATCAGCCCCAGCATTTT. This gives the protein CASSFGVINQPQHF.

The chain links TRBV6-5 to TRBJ1-4; 8 bases are shared with TRBD1. Trimming at V came to 3 bases and at J to 7 bases, leaving 10 bases not matched to a gene. The CDR3 is 16 amino acids. Germline V CDR1 and CDR2: MNHEY, SVGAGI. The CDR3 nucleotides are TGTGCCAGCAGTTATGACAGGGGTTCGGTGCTTGAAAAACTGTTTTTT. It is translated as CASSYDRGSVLEKLFF.

This rearrangement joins TRBV4-3 to TRBJ2-1, with 7 bases aligning to TRBD1. Trimming cost V 8 bases and J 6 bases; bases outside gene matches: 7. The CDR3 sequence is 13 residues long. CDR1 and CDR2 from the germline V gene are LGHNA and YSLEER. The CDR3, as DNA: TGCGCCAGCGCGACAGGGATGTTCAATGAGCAGTTCTTC. This sequence encodes CASATGMFNEQFF.

This chain joins TRBV19 and TRBJ1-2; D uncertain. The CDR3 is 12 amino acids. The germline V gene encodes CDR1 LNHDA and CDR2 SQIVND (reference sequence). Trimming stripped 11 bases from V and 5 bases from J, with 15 bases between. The DNA of the CDR3 is TGTGCCGGTACGGCCGTACCATATGGCTACACCTTC. This translates into CAGTAVPYGYTF.

The chain couples TRBV28 to TRBJ1-5; 9 nucleotides match TRBD1. The CDR3 has 12 residues. J gave up 6 bases and V 8 bases, and 2 bases lay outside the gene matches. CDR1 and CDR2 (germline): MDHEN, SYDVKM. For the CDR3, the DNA is TGTGCCAGCGACAGGGGGGTTCAGCCCCAGCATTTT. Protein: CASDRGVQPQHF.

V and J are TRBV11-2 and TRBJ2-7; 7 bases map to TRBD2. Trimming at V came to 0 bases and at J to 2 bases, leaving 4 bases not matched to a gene. The germline gives CDR1 SGHAT, CDR2 FQNNGV. The CDR3 length is 15 residues. CDR3 region: CASSLEGGETYEQYF. CDR3 nucleotide sequence: TGTGCCAGCAGCTTAGAGGGGGGGGAAACCTACGAGCAGTACTTC.

The chain couples TRBV7-2 to TRBJ1-5, with D possibly being TRBD1 (5 bases). Trimming left V 7 bases short and J 6 bases short, with 16 bases between. The CDR3 has 14 amino acids. Germline CDR1 reads SGHTA; CDR2 reads FQGNSA. This CDR3 reads CASNILGVGQPQHF. The CDR3 DNA sequence: TGTGCCAGCAATATACTGGGGGTTGGTCAGCCCCAGCATTTT.

The chain employs TRBV28 and TRBJ2-5, with TRBD2 identical over 12 bases. The V and J ends lost 4 bases and 5 bases, in that order; junction bases with no gene match: 5. This CDR3 is 15 amino acids long. Germline-derived CDR1 and CDR2 are MDHEN and SYDVKM. The CDR3 nucleotides read TGTGCCAGCAGTTCGCTAGCGGGGGGGCGGGAGACCCAGTACTTC. Encoded protein: CASSSLAGGRETQYF.

The V and J genes are TRBV7-8 and TRBJ2-1; 14 bases line up with TRBD2. After removal of 5 bases from V and 1 base from J, the junction contained 7 bases not matched to a gene. The germline gives CDR1 SGHVS, CDR2 FQNEAQ. This CDR3 region has 18 residues. CDR3 loop: CASSVTSGGAFSYNEQFF. DNA of the CDR3: TGTGCCAGCAGCGTGACTAGCGGGGGGGCCTTTTCCTACAATGAGCAGTTCTTC. The whole variable domain, remainder taken from reference TRBV7-8 and TRBJ2-1, is GAGVSQSPRYKVAKRGQDVALRCDPISGHVSLFWYQQALGQGPEFLTYFQNEAQLDKSGLPSDRFFAERPEGSVSTLKIQRTQQEDSAVYLCASSVTSGGAFSYNEQFFGPGTRLTVL.

The rearrangement links TRBV5-1 to TRBJ1-1; D not certain. Germline V gene lookup returns CDR1 SGHRS and CDR2 YFSETQ. Trimming shortened V by 4 bases and J by 1 base, and 8 bases separated the two germline ends. This CDR3 comprises 13 residues. In DNA form, the CDR3 reads TGCGCCAGCAGCCCTTCTACGAACACTGAAGCTTTCTTT. Translating it yields CASSPSTNTEAFF. Based on the CDR3 plus reference TRBV5-1 and TRBJ1-1, the full variable domain is KAGVTQTPRYLIKTRGQQVTLSCSPISGHRSVSWYQQTPGQGLQFLFEYFSETQRNKGNFPGRFSGRQFSNSRSEMNVSTLELGDSALYLCASSPSTNTEAFFGQGTRLTVV.

The V call is TRBV5-1, the J call TRBJ1-1; D not resolved. Germline V gene sequence: CDR1 SGHRS, CDR2 YFSETQ. The V end lost 4 bases, the J end lost 5 bases, and 12 bases lay between the germline ends. The CDR3 has 13 amino acids. The DNA for the CDR3 is TGCGCCAGCAGCCCTTCCGTGGGAACTGAAGCTTTCTTT. Translated: CASSPSVGTEAFF. The full variable domain, with the rest looked up from reference TRBV5-1 and TRBJ1-1, is KAGVTQTPRYLIKTRGQQVTLSCSPISGHRSVSWYQQTPGQGLQFLFEYFSETQRNKGNFPGRFSGRQFSNSRSEMNVSTLELGDSALYLCASSPSVGTEAFFGQGTRLTVV.

V and J are TRBV7-2 and TRBJ2-2; 9 bases align to TRBD1. CDR3 length: 17 amino acids. V lost 5 bases to trimming and J lost 0 bases; unmatched junction nucleotides: 7. CDR1 is SGHTA and CDR2 is FQGNSA in the germline V gene. The CDR3 DNA reads as TGTGCCAGCAGCCTGAACAGGGGGCTAACGAACACCGGGGAGCTGTTTTTT. This gives the protein CASSLNRGLTNTGELFF.

This sequence joins TRBV24-1 and TRBJ1-2; D perhaps matches TRBD1 (5 bases). The CDR3 runs to 12 residues. CDR1 KGHDR and CDR2 SFDVKD come from the germline V gene. Trimming removed 5 bases from V and 8 bases from J, with 11 bases in between. The CDR3 DNA follows: TGTGCCACCAGTGTGGCCCAGGGAGGCTACACCTTC. Its protein product is CATSVAQGGYTF.

The rearrangement uses TRBV27 and TRBJ1-5; maybe TRBD1 (5 bases). Germline CDR1 MNHEY, CDR2 SMNVEV (reference sequence). The CDR3 runs to 13 residues. V gave up 0 bases and J gave up 5 bases, with 5 bases separating them. In DNA form, the CDR3 reads TGTGCCAGCAGTTTATCAGGGGATCAGCCCCAGCATTTT. It specifies CASSLSGDQPQHF.

The V gene is TRBV27, the J gene TRBJ1-6; D not certain. Trimming shortened V by 2 bases and J by 0 bases, and 14 bases separated the two germline ends. CDR1 is MNHEY and CDR2 is SMNVEV in the germline V gene (reference sequence). The CDR3 loop spans 18 amino acids. The CDR3 region has the DNA TGTGCCAGCAGTTTAGGCGAACGCTGGAGCTCCTATAATTCACCCCTCCACTTT. It yields the protein CASSLGERWSSYNSPLHF.

The chain carries TRBV19 and TRBJ1-5; 8 bases line up with TRBD1. The CDR3 runs 15 residues. V lost 3 bases to trimming and J lost 5 bases; unmatched junction nucleotides: 6. Germline CDR1 reads LNHDA; CDR2 reads SQIVND (reference sequence). CDR3 amino acids: CASSIPGTGDQPQHF. As DNA, the CDR3 is TGTGCCAGTAGTATCCCCGGGACAGGCGATCAGCCCCAGCATTTT.

This chain joins TRBV3-1 (or the pseudogene TRBV3-2) and TRBJ1-2; 7 bases are shared with TRBD1. Germline V CDR1 and CDR2: LGHDT, YNNKEL (reference sequence). V shed 4 bases and J 4 bases; nucleotides not matched to a gene: 15. CDR3 length equals 17 residues. In nucleotides, the CDR3 is TGTGCCAGCAGCCCCTGGTCAACGCAGGGGGGGATCTATGGCTACACCTTC. It codes for CASSPWSTQGGIYGYTF.

The chain links TRBV28 to TRBJ2-1; D is uncertain. CDR3 length: 11 amino acids. Trimming shortened V by 1 base and J by 9 bases, and 4 bases separated the two germline ends. Per the germline V gene, CDR1 is MDHEN and CDR2 is SYDVKM. The DNA for the CDR3 is TGTGCCAGCAGTTTATTTGGTGAGCAGTTCTTC. Amino acid sequence: CASSLFGEQFF.

The chain employs TRBV7-9 and TRBJ1-1; D perhaps matches TRBD1 (5 bases). CDR1 SEHNR and CDR2 FQNEAQ come from the germline V gene (reference sequence). V lost 5 bases, J lost 2 bases, and 15 bases lay in between. CDR3 length equals 15 residues. The CDR3 DNA reads TGTGCCAGCAGCCCAGCAGGGTTTTCCAACACTGAAGCTTTCTTT. Translating gives CASSPAGFSNTEAFF.

The DNA of the CDR3 is TGTGCCAGCAGCCTCAGGGCCGTCAATCAGCCCCAGCATTTT. Protein: CASSLRAVNQPQHF. The J gene is TRBJ1-5, the V gene TRBV5-5; D might be TRBD1 (5 bases). There are 14 residues in the CDR3. Germline loops: CDR1 SGHKS, CDR2 YYEKEE (reference sequence). Trimming removed 4 bases from V and 3 bases from J, with 11 bases in between. The full variable domain, in which reference TRBV5-5 and TRBJ1-5 provide the parts outside the CDR3, is DAGVTQSPTHLIKTRGQQVTLRCSPISGHKSVSWYQQVLGQGPQFIFQYYEKEERGRGNFPDRFSARQFPNYSSELNVNALLLGDSALYLCASSLRAVNQPQHFGDGTRLSIL.

V usage is TRBV18 and J usage is TRBJ2-3; D is possibly TRBD1 or TRBD2 (6 bases each). CDR1 and CDR2 (germline): KGHSH, LQKENI. The V gene lost 6 bases and the J gene lost 2 bases, with 15 bases spanning the gap. This CDR3 has 15 amino acids. For the CDR3, the DNA is TGTGCCAGCTCCGCAACACAGGGACTCACAGATACGCAGTATTTT. It translates to CASSATQGLTDTQYF. The variable domain in full, completed from reference TRBV18 and TRBJ2-3, reads NAGVMQNPRHLVRRRGQEARLRCSPMKGHSHVYWYRQLPEEGLKFMVYLQKENIIDESGMPKERFSAEFPKEGPSILRIQQVVRGDSAAYFCASSATQGLTDTQYFGPGTRLTVL.

The CDR3 loop is CASSSGQVKETQYF. In DNA, the CDR3 is TGTGCCAGCAGCTCGGGACAGGTTAAAGAGACCCAGTACTTC. This rearrangement joins TRBV7-2 to TRBJ2-5; 8 bases fit TRBD1. Trimming removed 4 bases from V and 3 bases from J; junction bases left unmatched: 4. CDR1 is SGHTA and CDR2 is FQGNSA in the germline V gene. This CDR3 is 14 amino acids long.

The chain has TRBV27 and TRBJ2-3, with a possible D match to TRBD1 (5 bases). Germline-derived CDR1 and CDR2 are MNHEY and SMNVEV (reference sequence). V was shortened by 7 bases and J by 2 bases, with 13 bases between the two germline ends. The CDR3 covers 14 residues. The CDR3: CASKEGVNTDTQYF. CDR3 DNA sequence: TGTGCCAGCAAAGAAGGGGTCAACACAGATACGCAGTATTTT.

In nucleotides, the CDR3 is TGTGCCGGACAGGGGAATAGCAATCAGCCCCAGCATTTT. Translation gives CAGQGNSNQPQHF. This sequence joins TRBV2 and TRBJ1-5; 9 nucleotides line up with TRBD1. There are 13 residues in the CDR3. Per germline, CDR1 SNHLY and CDR2 FYNNEI. With V trimmed by 11 bases and J by 0 bases, 2 bases remained unmatched.

The genes are TRBV6-5 and TRBJ1-6; D is uncertain. V was cut by 0 bases and J by 6 bases, with 9 bases left in between. The CDR3 spans 15 residues. Germline CDR1 MNHEY, CDR2 SVGAGI. The CDR3, as DNA: TGTGCCAGCAGTTACTCGTCAGTCCTTAATTCACCCCTCCACTTT. This encodes CASSYSSVLNSPLHF.

V usage is TRBV7-9 and J usage is TRBJ2-3; no reliable D call. There are 12 residues in the CDR3. The V gene lost 2 bases and the J gene lost 9 bases, with 9 bases spanning the gap. Per germline, CDR1 SEHNR and CDR2 FQNEAQ (reference sequence). The CDR3 sequence: CASSLLEHTQYF. The CDR3 nucleotides are TGTGCCAGCAGCTTACTCGAGCACACGCAGTATTTT.

The chain combines TRBV11-2 with TRBJ2-5; D perhaps matches TRBD2 (5 bases). V lost 6 bases, J lost 4 bases, and 15 bases lay in between. CDR1 is SGHAT and CDR2 is FQNNGV in the germline V gene. The CDR3 has 14 residues. In nucleotides, the CDR3 is TGTGCCAGCAGTTCTATCCGGGGAAGAGAGACCCAGTACTTC. It translates to CASSSIRGRETQYF.

The chain uses TRBV7-2 and TRBJ2-7; 14 bases align to TRBD2. This CDR3 has 15 residues. Germline assignment: CDR1 SGHTA and CDR2 FQGNSA. V lost 4 bases to trimming and J lost 2 bases; unmatched junction nucleotides: 1. The CDR3 region has the DNA TGTGCCAGCAGCTCGGGACTAGCGGGGGCCTACGAGCAGTACTTC. This sequence encodes CASSSGLAGAYEQYF. Filled out from reference TRBV7-2 and TRBJ2-7, the complete variable domain reads GAGVSQSPSNKVTEKGKDVELRCDPISGHTALYWYRQSLGQGLEFLIYFQGNSAPDKSGLPSDRFSAERTGGSVSTLTIQRTQQEDSAVYLCASSSGLAGAYEQYFGPGTRLTVT.

The chain uses TRBV2 and TRBJ1-5, with D maybe TRBD1 (5 bases). CDR1 is SNHLY, CDR2 FYNNEI, per germline. The germline V and J ends were trimmed by 2 bases and 4 bases, with 9 bases remaining between them. This CDR3 spans 14 amino acids. The CDR3 reads CASSERGGNQPQHF. CDR3 nucleotide sequence: TGTGCCAGCAGTGAACGGGGGGGGAATCAGCCCCAGCATTTT.

The chain uses TRBV5-1 and TRBJ1-4; D gene ambiguous. CDR3 length: 13 residues. Trimming took off 0 bases at V and 7 bases at J, with 7 bases between the two ends. Germline CDR1 reads SGHRS; CDR2 reads YFSETQ. This CDR3 is CASSLGWGEKLFF. CDR3 bases: TGCGCCAGCAGCTTGGGATGGGGTGAAAAACTGTTTTTT. Complete variable domain (other parts from reference TRBV5-1 and TRBJ1-4): KAGVTQTPRYLIKTRGQQVTLSCSPISGHRSVSWYQQTPGQGLQFLFEYFSETQRNKGNFPGRFSGRQFSNSRSEMNVSTLELGDSALYLCASSLGWGEKLFFGSGTQLSVL.